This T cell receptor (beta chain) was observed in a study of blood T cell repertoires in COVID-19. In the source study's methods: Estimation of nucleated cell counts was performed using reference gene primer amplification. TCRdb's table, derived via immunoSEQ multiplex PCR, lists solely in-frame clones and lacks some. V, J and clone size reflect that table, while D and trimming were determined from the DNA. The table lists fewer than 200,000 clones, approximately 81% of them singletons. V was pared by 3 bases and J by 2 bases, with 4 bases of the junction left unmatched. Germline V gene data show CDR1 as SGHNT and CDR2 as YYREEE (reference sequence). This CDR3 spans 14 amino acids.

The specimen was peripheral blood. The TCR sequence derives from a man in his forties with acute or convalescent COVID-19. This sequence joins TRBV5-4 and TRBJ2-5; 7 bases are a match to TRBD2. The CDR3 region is CASSSGTIQETQYF. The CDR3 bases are TGTGCCAGCAGCTCCGGGACTATTCAAGAGACCCAGTACTTC.